The present T cell receptor (beta chain) was sequenced within a study of blood T cell repertoires in COVID-19 (dated by TCRdb to about 2020). Regarding the research as a whole: The collaborator samples originated in the United States, Italy and Spain and spanned the acute and convalescent phases of COVID-19. Nearly every sample came with metadata listing a de-identified subject ID, COVID-19 status, age in years and sex. The repertoires were made available in a free public database intended to serve as a resource for research on the immune response to SARS-CoV-2. Where available, HLA class I and class II types were taken from metadata supplied by the sample provider and were not determined by assay-based typing. The samples were drawn from two sources: the first 160 participants of the ongoing ImmuneRACE study, and fewer than 1,500 subjects contributed by 6 global collaborators. The prospective study material was composed of cDNA or gDNA derived from T cells, B-cell-depleted T cells, or PBMCs. Subjects who had been exposed to COVID-19, were actively infected with it, or had recovered from it provided the deeply sampled blood TCRbeta repertoires that made up the dataset.

In the case of this clone: Its antigen specificity is not known. Likely a read error: the CDR3 ends without its conserved phenylalanine or tryptophan. The limits of the CDR3 on the DNA are not certain, so only TCRdb's listed CDR3 is given.

The germline V gene (reference sequence) provides CDR1 SGHNT and CDR2 YYREEE. The CDR3 length equals 13 residues, ends included. The collaborating institutions used their own protocols to collect whole blood in K2EDTA tubes. Collaborator samples were shipped for TCRbeta analysis as frozen whole blood, isolated PBMCs, or DNA extracted from either sample type. The immunoSEQ Assay, a bias-controlled multiplex PCR, was used to amplify TCRbeta CDR3 regions from genomic DNA. Under the source paper's analysis protocol: The number of nucleated cells in each sample was estimated from the amplification of reference gene primers within the assay. To quantify the absolute abundance of each unique TCRbeta CDR3 rearrangement, sequence reads were collapsed and filtered. Productive Simpson clonality was computed per sample as the square root of Simpson's diversity index over productive rearrangements. As stored in TCRdb, this immuneACCESS dataset retains in-frame rearrangements with V and J assigned. A fraction of the clones does not appear; measured against another copy, unresolved V genes explain less than half of the discrepancy, and the remainder lacks a known reason. The V and J calls and the clone size are those of that table, but D and trimming were determined from the DNA. This sample comprises some 100,000 clones, approximately 93% of them detected only once. The ten largest make up approximately 2% of the sample.

Broader findings and caveats from the paper: How much clinical and demographic metadata was included differed by source and by participant, and the metadata was provided uncurated.

The sequence derives from a man over 45 with active COVID-19. Sequencing input: peripheral blood. This chain joins TRBV5-4 to TRBJ2-7; the table assigns TRBD1, which was not confirmed against the DNA. The CDR3 protein is CASRRDWSGTGYL.